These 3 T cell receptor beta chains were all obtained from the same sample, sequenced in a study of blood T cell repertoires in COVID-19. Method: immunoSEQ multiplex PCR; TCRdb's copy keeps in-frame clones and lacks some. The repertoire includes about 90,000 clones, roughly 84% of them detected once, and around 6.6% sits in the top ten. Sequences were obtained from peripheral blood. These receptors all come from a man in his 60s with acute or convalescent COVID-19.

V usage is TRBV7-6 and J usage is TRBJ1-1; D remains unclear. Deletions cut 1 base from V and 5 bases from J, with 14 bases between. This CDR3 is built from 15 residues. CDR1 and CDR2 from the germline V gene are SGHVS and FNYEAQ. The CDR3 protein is CASSLVGGEWTEAFF. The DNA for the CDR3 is TGTGCCAGCAGCTTAGTAGGCGGGGAGTGGACTGAAGCTTTCTTT.

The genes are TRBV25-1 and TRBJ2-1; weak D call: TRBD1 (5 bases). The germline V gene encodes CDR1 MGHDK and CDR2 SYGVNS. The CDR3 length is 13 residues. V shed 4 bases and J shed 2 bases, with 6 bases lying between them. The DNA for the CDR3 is TGTGCCAGCAGTGTAGGGGCCTACAATGAGCAGTTCTTC. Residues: CASSVGAYNEQFF.

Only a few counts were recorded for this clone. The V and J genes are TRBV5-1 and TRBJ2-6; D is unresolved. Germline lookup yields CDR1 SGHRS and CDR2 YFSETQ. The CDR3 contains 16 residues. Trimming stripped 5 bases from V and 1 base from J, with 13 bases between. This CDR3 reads CASRLSFASGANVLTF. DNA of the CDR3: TGCGCCAGCAGACTGTCGTTCGCTTCTGGGGCCAACGTCCTGACTTTC. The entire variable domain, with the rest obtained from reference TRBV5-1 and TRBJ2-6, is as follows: KAGVTQTPRYLIKTRGQQVTLSCSPISGHRSVSWYQQTPGQGLQFLFEYFSETQRNKGNFPGRFSGRQFSNSRSEMNVSTLELGDSALYLCASRLSFASGANVLTFGAGSRLTVL.